Sequencing of this TCR beta chain was carried out in a study of human T cells and chemical hapten exposure. In the study overall: Per-sample TCR yield variability stemmed mainly from small pooled library volume differences. General observations from the study: With regard to DPC sensitization, TCRs above 1 in 1000 frequency did not change.

The table lists this clonotype with a few counts. The antigen remains undetermined. As processed by the authors: Counts of TCRs in each sample centred on a median of around 100,000 and extended from around 24,000 to 710,000. MiXCR, applied by TCRdb to the RACE reads, yields one record per CDR3 protein. The V and J calls were determined by TCRdb, not by the authors. The table lists roughly 130,000 distinct CDR3 sequences, 8.5% to 9.5% of them singletons. This sample's time point: healthy volunteer bleed at 2 weeks. Before extraction, the whole blood was not fractionated, and total RNA was taken from it. V shed 5 bases and J shed 5 bases, with 12 bases lying between them. Germline V CDR1 and CDR2: MNHEY, SVGAGI. CDR3 size: 13 residues.

The rearrangement joins TRBV6-5 to TRBJ2-5, with TRBD1 as a possible D gene (6 bases). The source is a male donor in good health. Some clones in this sample may be carry-over from other donors' samples. Sequenced material: whole blood. DNA of the CDR3: TGTGCCAGCAGTCCCTCAGGGGACGAGACCCAGTACTTC. Translation gives CASSPSGDETQYF.